This T cell receptor beta chain was obtained from a study of blood T cell repertoires in COVID-19. Only in-frame clones appear in the TCRdb table, and some are missing; sequencing was by immunoSEQ multiplex PCR. The sample lists about 180,000 clones, approximately 80% occurring once. Germline assignment: CDR1 SNHLY and CDR2 FYNNEI. The CDR3 spans 14 residues. V lost 6 bases, J lost 2 bases, and 3 bases stayed unmatched. This sequence originates from a man in his sixties who had been exposed to COVID-19. V is TRBV2 and J is TRBJ2-5, with 10 bases that match TRBD2. Input material: PBMCs or T cells enriched from blood (not recorded which). The CDR3 spells CASRAGGRQETQYF. The CDR3 nucleotides are TGTGCCAGCAGAGCGGGAGGGCGGCAAGAGACCCAGTACTTC.